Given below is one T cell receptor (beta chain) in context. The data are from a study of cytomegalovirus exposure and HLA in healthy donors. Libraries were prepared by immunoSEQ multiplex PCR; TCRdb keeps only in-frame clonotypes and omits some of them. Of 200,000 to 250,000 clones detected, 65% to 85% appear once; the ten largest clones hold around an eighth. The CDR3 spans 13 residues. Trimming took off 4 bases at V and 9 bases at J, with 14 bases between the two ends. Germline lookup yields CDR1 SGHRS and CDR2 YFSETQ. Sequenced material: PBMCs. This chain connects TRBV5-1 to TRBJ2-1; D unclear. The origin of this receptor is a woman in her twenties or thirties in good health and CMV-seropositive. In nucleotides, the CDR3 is TGCGCCAGCAGCCAGATAGACGAAGCTGAGCAGTTCTTC. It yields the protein CASSQIDEAEQFF.